What follows is one T cell receptor beta chain and its context. Its specificity is unknown. Germline V lookup: CDR1 MDHEN, CDR2 SYDVKM. The CDR3 contains 12 residues. Trimming removed 6 bases from V and 4 bases from J; junction bases left unmatched: 2. PCR involved 60 Vbeta and 13 Jbeta primers. Clones were read by immunoSEQ multiplex PCR, and TCRdb kept only the in-frame ones, dropping some. This repertoire includes 200,000 to 250,000 clones. This entry is derived from a study of cytomegalovirus exposure and HLA in healthy donors. Study-wide findings and caveats: Earlier findings revealed that most TCR beta V segments proved productive either about 90% or about 30% of the time.

Specimen: PBMCs. The sequence was obtained from a woman aged 25 to 39 in good health and CMV-seropositive. This chain links TRBV28 with TRBJ1-2; TRBD1 aligns across 7 bases. CDR3 residues: CASSTGVYGYTF. The CDR3 nucleotides are TGTGCCAGCAGCACAGGGGTCTATGGCTACACCTTC.